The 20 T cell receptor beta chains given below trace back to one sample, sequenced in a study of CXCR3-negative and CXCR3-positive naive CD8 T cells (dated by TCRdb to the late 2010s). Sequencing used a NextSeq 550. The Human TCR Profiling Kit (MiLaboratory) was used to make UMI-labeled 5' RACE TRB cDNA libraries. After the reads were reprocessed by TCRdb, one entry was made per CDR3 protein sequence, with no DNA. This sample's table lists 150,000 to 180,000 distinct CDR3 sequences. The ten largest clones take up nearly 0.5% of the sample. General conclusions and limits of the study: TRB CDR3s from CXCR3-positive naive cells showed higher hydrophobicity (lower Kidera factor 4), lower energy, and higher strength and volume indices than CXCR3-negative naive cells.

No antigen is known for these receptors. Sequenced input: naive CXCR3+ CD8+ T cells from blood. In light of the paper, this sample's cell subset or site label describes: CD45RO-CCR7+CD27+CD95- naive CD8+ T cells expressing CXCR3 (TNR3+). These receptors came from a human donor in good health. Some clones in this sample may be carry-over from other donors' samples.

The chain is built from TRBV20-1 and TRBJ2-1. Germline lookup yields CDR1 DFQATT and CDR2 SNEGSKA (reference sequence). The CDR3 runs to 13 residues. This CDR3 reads CSAREDKNNEQFF.

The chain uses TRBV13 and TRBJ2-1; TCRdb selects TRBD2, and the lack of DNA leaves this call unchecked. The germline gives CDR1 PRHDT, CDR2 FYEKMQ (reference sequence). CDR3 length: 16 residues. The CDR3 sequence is CASSTSLAGYYNEQFF.

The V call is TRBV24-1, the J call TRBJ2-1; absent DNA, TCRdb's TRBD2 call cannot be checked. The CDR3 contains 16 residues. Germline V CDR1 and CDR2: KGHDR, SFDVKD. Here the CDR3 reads CATGDLTSGRGNEQFF.

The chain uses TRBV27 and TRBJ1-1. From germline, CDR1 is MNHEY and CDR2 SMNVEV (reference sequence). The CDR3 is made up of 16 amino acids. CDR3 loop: CASSQLDGIMNTEAFF.

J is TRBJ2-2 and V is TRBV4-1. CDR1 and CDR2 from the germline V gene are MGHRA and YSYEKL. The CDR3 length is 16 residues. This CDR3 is CASSQGRGTNTGELFF.

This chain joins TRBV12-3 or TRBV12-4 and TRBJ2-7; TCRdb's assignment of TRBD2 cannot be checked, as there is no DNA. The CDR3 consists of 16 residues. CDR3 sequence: CASSLFRGRDSYEQYF.

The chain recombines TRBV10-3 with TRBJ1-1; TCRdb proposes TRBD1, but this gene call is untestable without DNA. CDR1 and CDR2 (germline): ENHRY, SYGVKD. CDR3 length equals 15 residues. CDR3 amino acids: CAIRDRGQGPTEAFF.

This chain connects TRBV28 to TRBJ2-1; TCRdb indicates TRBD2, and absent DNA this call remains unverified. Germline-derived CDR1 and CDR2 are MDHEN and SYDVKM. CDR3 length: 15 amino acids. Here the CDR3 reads CASSRRSSFYNEQFF. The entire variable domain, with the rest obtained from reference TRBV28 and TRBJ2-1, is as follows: DVKVTQSSRYLVKRTGEKVFLECVQDMDHENMFWYRQDPGLGLRLIYFSYDVKMKEKGDIPEGYSVSREKKERFSLILESASTNQTSMYLCASSRRSSFYNEQFFGPGTRLTVL.

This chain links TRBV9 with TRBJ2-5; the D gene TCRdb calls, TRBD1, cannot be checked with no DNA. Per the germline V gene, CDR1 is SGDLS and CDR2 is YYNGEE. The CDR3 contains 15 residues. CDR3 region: CASSELTGSRETQYF.

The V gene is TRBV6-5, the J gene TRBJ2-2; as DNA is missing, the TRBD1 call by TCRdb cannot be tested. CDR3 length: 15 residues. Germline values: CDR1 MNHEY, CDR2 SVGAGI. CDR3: CASIGSGKNTGELFF.

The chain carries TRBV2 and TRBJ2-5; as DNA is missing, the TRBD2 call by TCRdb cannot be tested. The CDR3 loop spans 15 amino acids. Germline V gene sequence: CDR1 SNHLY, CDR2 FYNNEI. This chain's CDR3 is CASSGFAGVQETQYF.

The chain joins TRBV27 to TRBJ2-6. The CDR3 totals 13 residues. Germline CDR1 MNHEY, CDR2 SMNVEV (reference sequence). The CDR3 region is CASRPAGANVLTF.

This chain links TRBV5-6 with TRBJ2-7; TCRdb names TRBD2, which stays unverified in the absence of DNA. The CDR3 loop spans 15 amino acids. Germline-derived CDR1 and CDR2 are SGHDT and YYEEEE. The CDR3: CASRYSSGRNYEQYF.

This CDR3 is CASSYDPSSYNEQFF. The chain employs TRBV6-5 and TRBJ2-1. Per the germline V gene, CDR1 is MNHEY and CDR2 is SVGAGI. The CDR3 has 15 amino acids.

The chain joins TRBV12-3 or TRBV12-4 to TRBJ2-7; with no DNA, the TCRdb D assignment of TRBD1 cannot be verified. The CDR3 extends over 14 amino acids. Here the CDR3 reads CASSEQGQPYEQYF.

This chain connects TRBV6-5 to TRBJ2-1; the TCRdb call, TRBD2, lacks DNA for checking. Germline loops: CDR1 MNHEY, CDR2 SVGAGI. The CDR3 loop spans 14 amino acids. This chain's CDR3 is CASSGGLEYNEQFF.

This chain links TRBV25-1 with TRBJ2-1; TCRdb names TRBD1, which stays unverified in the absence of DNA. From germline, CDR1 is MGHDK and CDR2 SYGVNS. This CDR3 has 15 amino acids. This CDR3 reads CASSALERGVNEQFF.

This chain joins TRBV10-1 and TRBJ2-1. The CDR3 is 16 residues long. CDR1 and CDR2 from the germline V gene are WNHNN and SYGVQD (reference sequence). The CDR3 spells CASSESVGGAYNEQFF.

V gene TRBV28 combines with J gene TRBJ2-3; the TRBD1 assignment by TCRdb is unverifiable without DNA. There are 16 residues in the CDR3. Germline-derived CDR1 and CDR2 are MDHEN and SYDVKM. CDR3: CASSLLGTGRTDTQYF.

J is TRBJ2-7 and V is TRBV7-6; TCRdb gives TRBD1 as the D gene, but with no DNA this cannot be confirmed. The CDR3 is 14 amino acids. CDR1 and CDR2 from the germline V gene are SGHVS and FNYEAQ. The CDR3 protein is CASSSGTGGDEQYF. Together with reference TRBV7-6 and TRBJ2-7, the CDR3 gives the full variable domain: GAGVSQSPRYKVTKRGQDVALRCDPISGHVSLYWYRQALGQGPEFLTYFNYEAQQDKSGLPNDRFSAERPEGSISTLTIQRTEQRDSAMYRCASSSGTGGDEQYFGPGTRLTVT.